The present T cell receptor (beta chain) was sequenced within a study of response to subunit inactivated influenza vaccine. TCRdb itself ran the RT-PCR reads through MiXCR, one entry per CDR3 protein. The sample includes about 830,000 distinct CDR3 sequences, 18% of them seen just once. Study findings and constraints: The authors proposed limited new T cell recruitment per seasonal influenza vaccination.

This clonotype came up a few times. Antigen: not known. The CDR3 is 14 amino acids. The germline V and J ends were trimmed by 1 base and 6 bases, with 10 bases remaining between them. In germline, CDR1 is SGHTA, CDR2 FQGNSA. The receptor comes from a middle-aged man who received an inactivated influenza vaccine. The sample here was PBMCs from blood, taken more than 4 days after vaccination. This chain links TRBV7-2 with TRBJ2-1; D may be TRBD2 (6 bases). For the CDR3, the DNA is TGTGCCAGCAGCTTAGGGGACTTTATCAATGAGCAGTTCTTC. Translating it yields CASSLGDFINEQFF.